Following are 26 T cell receptor beta chains from one sample sequenced in a study of technical replicates of blood from several donors (dated by TCRdb to about 2017). Library preparation used the immunoSEQ multiplex PCR assay. Here the immuneACCESS table is served through TCRdb, limited to in-frame sequences with V and J called. Missing clones are a known gap in these copies; in checked studies unresolved V genes cover under half, and the rest lacks a known reason. Counted in this sample were 50,000 to 60,000 clones; 75% to 95% of them appeared once. The top ten clones comprise approximately 3.9% of the sample. Input material: PBMCs. The receptors originated from a human donor in good health. Some clones in this sample may be carry-over from other donors' samples.

This clone was recorded once. The chain carries TRBV7-8 and TRBJ1-5; no clear D gene. Germline V gene lookup returns CDR1 SGHVS and CDR2 FQNEAQ. This CDR3 is 15 amino acids long. Trimming stripped 5 bases from V and 1 base from J, with 12 bases between. The CDR3 coding sequence is TGTGCCAGCAGCCCAGAGGAGGGCAGCAATCAGCCCCAGCATTTT. Translating gives CASSPEEGSNQPQHF.

The J gene is TRBJ2-5, the V gene TRBV25-1, with TRBD1 matching over 8 bases. The CDR3 runs 16 residues. Germline V gene lookup returns CDR1 MGHDK and CDR2 SYGVNS. Losses at the gene ends were 4 bases for V and 10 bases for J; bases not matched to a gene: 17. In DNA, the CDR3 is TGTGCCAGCAGTGCTCTACCGGGACAGGCGGCACAAGGCCAGTACTTC. Its translation is CASSALPGQAAQGQYF.

CDR3 region: CASSPPQMQETQYF. CDR3 DNA: TGTGCCAGCTCACCACCCCAAATGCAAGAGACCCAGTACTTC. The rearrangement uses TRBV18 and TRBJ2-5; no definite D call. Trimming took 0 bases from V and 2 from J, leaving 7 bases between them. Germline V gene sequence: CDR1 KGHSH, CDR2 LQKENI. This CDR3 has 14 residues.

The rearrangement uses TRBV6-1 and TRBJ2-7, with D tentatively TRBD2 (5 bases). The CDR3 length is 16 residues. CDR1 is MNHNS, CDR2 SASEGT, per germline. V was cut by 2 bases and J by 0 bases, with 14 bases left in between. The chain's CDR3 is CASSESRIRDSYEQYF. CDR3 DNA sequence: TGTGCCAGCAGTGAATCCCGAATACGGGACTCCTACGAGCAGTACTTC.

The rearrangement links TRBV18 to TRBJ2-1, with 15 bases matching TRBD2. The CDR3 has 19 residues. J gave up 8 bases and V 5 bases, and 16 bases lay outside the gene matches. Germline CDR1 and CDR2: KGHSH and LQKENI. CDR3 protein: CASSTQPPGLAGGIHEQFF. CDR3 bases: TGTGCCAGCTCAACCCAGCCCCCGGGACTAGCGGGAGGAATCCATGAGCAGTTCTTC.

The V gene is TRBV6-4, the J gene TRBJ1-2, with 7 bases aligning to TRBD1. The CDR3 spans 11 residues. V shed 11 bases, J shed 8 bases, and the junction held 8 bases outside the gene matches. Germline CDR1 is MRHNA and CDR2 is SNTAGT. The CDR3, as DNA: TGTGCCCGGAGGTGGGACAGAGGCTACACCTTC. Protein sequence: CARRWDRGYTF.

This clone has a handful of counts. The chain carries TRBV6-5 and TRBJ2-3; 8 positions agree with TRBD2. The germline gives CDR1 MNHEY, CDR2 SVGAGI. The J segment lost 2 bases and the V segment lost 0 bases, leaving 1 base of the junction unmatched. The CDR3 covers 15 residues. CDR3 in amino acids: CASSYSRGVTDTQYF. CDR3 nucleotide sequence: TGTGCCAGCAGTTACTCGCGGGGGGTCACAGATACGCAGTATTTT.

The chain employs TRBV19 and TRBJ1-2; D perhaps matches TRBD1 (5 bases). The CDR3 has 13 residues. Trimming took off 4 bases at V and 3 bases at J, with 9 bases between the two ends. The germline CDR1 and CDR2 sequences are LNHDA and SQIVND (reference sequence). This CDR3 reads CASSRGSHYGYTF. CDR3 nucleotides: TGTGCCAGTAGTAGGGGCTCCCACTATGGCTACACCTTC.

The chain employs TRBV6-5 and TRBJ1-1; 8 bases fit TRBD1. Germline V gives CDR1 MNHEY, CDR2 SVGAGI. CDR3 size: 16 residues. The V segment lost 0 bases and the J segment 0 bases; nucleotides outside the gene matches: 3. This CDR3 is CASSYSAGQVNTEAFF. In DNA, the CDR3 is TGTGCCAGCAGTTACTCGGCGGGACAGGTGAACACTGAAGCTTTCTTT.

The chain joins TRBV19 to TRBJ2-4; 10 bases align to TRBD1. The junction had 8 bases not matched to a gene; V was cut back by 8 bases and J by 4 bases. The CDR3 has 15 amino acids. The germline CDR1 and CDR2 sequences are LNHDA and SQIVND (reference sequence). For the CDR3, the DNA is TGTGCCAGTTGCGGGACAGGGGTAGGTAAAAACATTCAGTACTTC. Its translation: CASCGTGVGKNIQYF.

This clone was observed a single time. This chain joins TRBV27 and TRBJ2-7, with no clear D. Trimming took 3 bases from V and 1 from J, leaving 7 bases between them. CDR1 and CDR2 from the germline V gene are MNHEY and SMNVEV (reference sequence). This CDR3 has 13 amino acids. CDR3 protein: CASSFRSSYEQYF. Written as DNA, the CDR3 is TGTGCCAGCAGTTTTAGGAGTTCCTACGAGCAGTACTTC.

A single count supports this clone. The chain has TRBV6-4 and TRBJ1-4; 12 bases match TRBD1. V shed 5 bases and J 8 bases; nucleotides not matched to a gene: 9. Per germline, CDR1 MRHNA and CDR2 SNTAGT. The CDR3 extends over 16 amino acids. CDR3 DNA sequence: TGTGCCAGCAGTCCATCCCCGGGACAGGGGGCGGAAAAACTGTTTTTT. Translating gives CASSPSPGQGAEKLFF.

This clone was recorded only once. The V and J genes are TRBV10-1 and TRBJ1-1; D is perhaps TRBD1 (6 bases). Trimming stripped 6 bases from V and 5 bases from J, with 16 bases between. This CDR3 spans 14 amino acids. Germline lookup yields CDR1 WNHNN and CDR2 SYGVQD (reference sequence). DNA for the CDR3: TGCGCCAGCAGACTACAGGGTGGAAAAACTGAAGCTTTCTTT. Amino acid sequence: CASRLQGGKTEAFF.

CDR3 bases: TGTGCCAGCAGCCGGGACGGGAGGTACAATGAGCAGTTCTTC. Translating it yields CASSRDGRYNEQFF. The V and J genes are TRBV7-2 and TRBJ2-1; 7 bases agree with TRBD2. Per germline, CDR1 SGHTA and CDR2 FQGNSA. The CDR3 runs 14 residues. V lost 5 bases to trimming and J lost 4 bases; unmatched junction nucleotides: 5.

The chain joins TRBV30 to TRBJ2-7, with unresolved D. V lost 0 bases to trimming and J lost 7 bases, with 7 bases between them. This CDR3 is built from 11 residues. Germline V gives CDR1 GTSNPN, CDR2 SVGIG (reference sequence). CDR3 DNA: TGTGCCTGGAGTGTAGCTCGGGAGCAGTACTTC. This translates into CAWSVAREQYF.

This clone was seen a single time. The chain employs TRBV5-1 and TRBJ2-2; TRBD2 might be the D (5 bases). Per the germline V gene, CDR1 is SGHRS and CDR2 is YFSETQ. This CDR3 has 16 residues. Trimming removed 0 bases at V and 0 bases at J, with 9 bases between. The CDR3 protein is CASSLVGEPNTGELFF. The CDR3 nucleotides are TGCGCCAGCAGCTTGGTCGGGGAGCCGAACACCGGGGAGCTGTTTTTT.

This chain connects TRBV30 to TRBJ2-1; 7 bases align to TRBD2. Germline V gene lookup returns CDR1 GTSNPN and CDR2 SVGIG (reference sequence). The CDR3 has 11 amino acids. V shed 5 bases and J 9 bases; nucleotides not matched to a gene: 4. The CDR3 DNA follows: TGTGCCTGGTCGGGAGGTATTGAGCAGTTCTTC. Translation: CAWSGGIEQFF.

The gene calls are TRBV7-8 and TRBJ2-1; D might be TRBD2 (6 bases). The CDR3 totals 15 residues. The germline V gene encodes CDR1 SGHVS and CDR2 FQNEAQ. V lost 5 bases and J 9 bases, leaving 20 bases between the germline ends. CDR3 sequence: CASSRRRRDSGEQFF. The CDR3 coding sequence is TGTGCCAGCAGCAGGAGGAGGAGGGATTCGGGTGAGCAGTTCTTC.

V usage is TRBV4-3 and J usage is TRBJ1-1; D not certain. Germline lookup yields CDR1 LGHNA and CDR2 YSLEER. The CDR3 is made up of 14 amino acids. V was trimmed by 1 base and J by 2 bases, leaving 8 bases between them. CDR3 residues: CASSQAHLNTEAFF. Here the CDR3 DNA reads TGCGCCAGCAGCCAAGCACATCTTAACACTGAAGCTTTCTTT.

The chain is built from TRBV2 and TRBJ2-5; 8 bases match TRBD2. The CDR3 extends over 15 amino acids. Unmatched junction bases numbered 6, after V lost 4 bases and J lost 2 bases. CDR1 and CDR2 (germline): SNHLY, FYNNEI. CDR3 nucleotides: TGTGCCAGCAGTGGTATAGCGGGGTTTCAAGAGACCCAGTACTTC. This encodes CASSGIAGFQETQYF.

J is TRBJ2-3 and V is TRBV7-2; 12 nucleotides agree with TRBD2. Per germline, CDR1 SGHTA and CDR2 FQGNSA. The CDR3 extends over 17 amino acids. V was pared by 2 bases and J by 5 bases, with 8 bases of the junction left unmatched. The CDR3 DNA sequence: TGTGCCAGCAGCTTATCCCTAGCGGGGGGGGCTGGAGATACGCAGTATTTT. It translates to CASSLSLAGGAGDTQYF.

The CDR3 here is CASSLEFNTGGVTDTQYF. Here the CDR3 DNA reads TGTGCCAGCAGCTTGGAATTCAATACAGGGGGAGTGACAGATACGCAGTATTTT. The V and J genes are TRBV5-4 and TRBJ2-3; TRBD1 matches at 8 bases. This CDR3 spans 18 amino acids. Germline CDR1 and CDR2: SGHNT and YYREEE (reference sequence). V lost 0 bases and J lost 3; bases outside the gene matches: 12.

The chain carries TRBV7-2 and TRBJ2-7, with 11 bases lining up with TRBD2. The CDR3 spans 14 residues. Losses at the gene ends were 5 bases for V and 6 bases for J; bases not matched to a gene: 6. Germline V gene sequence: CDR1 SGHTA, CDR2 FQGNSA. The CDR3 protein is CASSPGTSGGEQYF. CDR3 in DNA: TGTGCCAGCAGCCCCGGGACTAGCGGAGGCGAGCAGTACTTC.

The chain has TRBV27 and TRBJ1-2; D is possibly TRBD1 (6 bases). The CDR3 is 14 residues long. V lost 6 bases to trimming and J lost 5 bases, with 16 bases between them. Germline CDR1 reads MNHEY; CDR2 reads SMNVEV (reference sequence). CDR3 DNA sequence: TGTGCCAGCAGGGGTACTGGGGGGGCGTATGGCTACACCTTC. Protein: CASRGTGGAYGYTF.

The rearrangement joins TRBV5-4 to TRBJ2-3, with D tentatively TRBD2 (6 bases). This CDR3 has 15 residues. The V gene's germline CDR1 is SGHNT and CDR2 YYREEE (reference sequence). V was clipped by 4 bases and J by 0 bases, with 12 bases between them. The DNA of the CDR3 is TGTGCCAGCAGCCCGGGACTCCGAAGCACAGATACGCAGTATTTT. This codes for CASSPGLRSTDTQYF.

The J gene is TRBJ1-3, the V gene TRBV19; possibly TRBD1 for D (5 bases). V lost 6 bases to trimming and J lost 0 bases, with 6 bases between them. CDR3 size: 13 residues. The germline gives CDR1 LNHDA, CDR2 SQIVND (reference sequence). The CDR3 bases are TGTGCCAGTAGCGGGGGCTCTGGAAACACCATATATTTT. Protein product: CASSGGSGNTIYF. The whole variable domain, remainder taken from reference TRBV19 and TRBJ1-3, is DGGITQSPKYLFRKEGQNVTLSCEQNLNHDAMYWYRQDPGQGLRLIYYSQIVNDFQKGDIAEGYSVSREKKESFPLTVTSAQKNPTAFYLCASSGGSGNTIYFGEGSWLTVV.